The 2 T cell receptor beta chains presented below share a single source sample, sequenced in a study of T cells in Graves' hyperthyroidism and ophthalmopathy. TCR beta CDR3 sequences were amplified from RNA transcripts. First-round RT-PCR with HTBI primers amplified the TCR CDR3 region. TCRdb re-derived calls from the multiplex PCR reads in MiXCR, one entry per CDR3 protein. The top ten hold around 15% of the sample, which has roughly 660,000 distinct CDR3 sequences, around 15% seen once. The sample comprised blood. The origin of the receptors is a man over 45 with Graves' hyperthyroidism.

This clonotype showed up many times. The chain recombines TRBV6-1 with TRBJ2-7, with 8 bases lining up with TRBD1. The CDR3 length is 14 residues. CDR1 and CDR2 (germline): MNHNS, SASEGT. The V and J ends lost 5 bases and 7 bases, in that order; junction bases with no gene match: 10. The CDR3 DNA reads as TGTGCCAGCAGTAAACACGGACAGGGTCTTGAGCAGTACTTC. Its protein product is CASSKHGQGLEQYF.

The sample holds many counts of this clonotype. The chain uses TRBV12-3 or TRBV12-4 and TRBJ1-5; D gene ambiguous. V gave up 6 bases and J gave up 3 bases, with 9 bases separating them. The CDR3 has 13 residues. DNA for the CDR3: TGTGCCAGCAGCTACCGATACAATCAGCCCCAGCATTTT. It is translated as CASSYRYNQPQHF.